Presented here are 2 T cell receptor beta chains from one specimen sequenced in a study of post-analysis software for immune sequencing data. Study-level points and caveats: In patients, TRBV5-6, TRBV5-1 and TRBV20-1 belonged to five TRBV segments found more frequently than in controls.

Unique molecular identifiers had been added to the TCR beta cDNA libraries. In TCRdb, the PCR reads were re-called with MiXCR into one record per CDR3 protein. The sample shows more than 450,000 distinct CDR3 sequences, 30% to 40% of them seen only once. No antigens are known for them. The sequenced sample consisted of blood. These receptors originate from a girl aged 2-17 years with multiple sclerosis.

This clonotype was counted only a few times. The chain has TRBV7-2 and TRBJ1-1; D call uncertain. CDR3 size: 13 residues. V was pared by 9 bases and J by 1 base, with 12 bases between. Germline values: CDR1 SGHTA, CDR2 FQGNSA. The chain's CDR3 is CASGEARNTEAFF. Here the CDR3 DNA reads TGTGCCAGTGGGGAGGCTCGGAACACTGAAGCTTTCTTT.

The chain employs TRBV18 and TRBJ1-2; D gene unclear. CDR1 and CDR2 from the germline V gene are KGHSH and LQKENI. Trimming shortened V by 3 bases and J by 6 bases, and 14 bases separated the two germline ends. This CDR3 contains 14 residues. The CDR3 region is CASSPHPGLDGYTF. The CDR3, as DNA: TGTGCCAGCTCACCTCACCCCGGGCTGGATGGCTACACCTTC. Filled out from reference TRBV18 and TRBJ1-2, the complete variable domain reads NAGVMQNPRHLVRRRGQEARLRCSPMKGHSHVYWYRQLPEEGLKFMVYLQKENIIDESGMPKERFSAEFPKEGPSILRIQQVVRGDSAAYFCASSPHPGLDGYTFGSGTRLTVV.